This T cell receptor beta chain stems from a study of early T cells in non-severe SARS-CoV-2 infection. Individually, cDNA molecules had unique molecular identifiers attached to them. MiXCR was run by TCRdb on the 5' RACE reads, yielding one entry per CDR3 protein. The sample gives 80,000 to 100,000 distinct CDR3 sequences, roughly an eighth of which show up once; approximately 7% is in the top ten. Study conclusions and caveats: Comparison of clonotypes with VDJdb favored anti-spike CD8 responses while missing private and CD4 specificities.

As to this clonotype: Its antigen is not known. A much larger clone differs by one base, so this may be a read error.

This receptor was taken from an adult who was a healthcare worker with PCR-confirmed SARS-CoV-2 infection or an uninfected control (not recorded which). The source material was whole blood.

The CDR3 DNA reads as TGTGCCAGCAGCATATTCGGCGGTGATACGGAAAAACTGTTTTTT. It specifies CASSIFGGDTEKLFF. The chain couples TRBV7-9 to TRBJ1-4; unclear D gene. Germline V gives CDR1 SEHNR, CDR2 FQNEAQ (reference sequence). Trimming removed 5 bases from V and 8 bases from J, with 18 bases in between. The CDR3 has 15 residues.